A selection of T cell receptor beta chains follows, all from one sample in a study of blood T cell repertoires in COVID-19. The assay was immunoSEQ multiplex PCR, and TCRdb's table has in-frame clones only and misses some. This table has 280,000 or so clones, less than 90% appearing once. The sequenced sample consisted of peripheral blood. These receptors were taken from a human donor in a cohort sampled during active COVID-19. CDR3s include the opening cysteine and the closing phenylalanine or tryptophan. Fields, in order: clone size, V gene, D gene, J gene, CDR3 protein, CDR3 DNA. The D gene is left open where the match is weak. Some rows have no size entry. The others give once, few or many, or a class for an expanded clone.

>.|TRBV21-1|.|TRBJ2-1
CASSKEEREGPYCEQFF
TGTGCCAGCAGCAAAGAAGAGCGGGAGGGGCCTTATTGTGAGCAGTTCTTC
>.|TRBV7-2|TRBD1|TRBJ2-7
CASSLRSGQGAGEQYF
TGTGCCAGCAGCTTAAGGTCCGGACAGGGGGCGGGAGAGCAGTACTTC
>.|TRBV18|.|TRBJ1-1
CASSPLDSPNTEAFF
TGTGCCAGCTCACCCCTGGACAGCCCAAATACTGAAGCTTTCTTT
>.|TRBV28|TRBD1|TRBJ1-1
CASSLYGTGSGRAFF
TGTGCCAGCAGTTTATATGGGACAGGGTCGGGGAGGGCTTTCTTT
>few|TRBV19|TRBD1|TRBJ2-2
CASSTIRQGWNTGELFF
TGTGCCAGTAGTACCATCCGACAGGGATGGAACACCGGGGAGCTGTTTTTT
>once|TRBV12-3/TRBV12-4|.|TRBJ1-1
CASRQTASTEAFF
TGTGCCAGCAGACAGACCGCGAGCACTGAAGCTTTCTTT
>.|TRBV5-1|.|TRBJ2-5
CASSLGAQGRETQYF
TGCGCCAGCAGCTTGGGGGCACAGGGTAGGGAGACCCAGTACTTC
>.|TRBV30|TRBD2|TRBJ2-1
CAWSVSWTSGHLGKQFF
TGTGCCTGGAGTGTAAGTTGGACTAGCGGCCATCTAGGGAAGCAGTTCTTC
>.|TRBV19|TRBD2|TRBJ2-2
CASSRRGLAGVVTGELFF
TGTGCCAGTAGTAGGAGAGGACTAGCGGGAGTGGTCACCGGGGAGCTGTTTTTT
>.|TRBV28|.|TRBJ1-1
CASSSTGHPASDYTEAFF
TGTGCCAGCAGCTCAACAGGGCACCCTGCATCAGACTACACTGAAGCTTTCTTT
>.|TRBV27|TRBD1|TRBJ2-1
CASSLDPRGLTQFF
TGTGCCAGCAGTTTAGATCCGAGGGGGCTTACGCAGTTCTTC
>.|TRBV12-5|TRBD2|TRBJ2-7
CASGLSLAGDPYEQYF
TGTGCTAGTGGTTTGTCACTAGCGGGAGATCCCTACGAGCAGTACTTC
>.|TRBV12-5|.|TRBJ2-1
CASGFPGLSYNEQFF
TGTGCTAGTGGTTTCCCAGGACTCTCCTACAATGAGCAGTTCTTC